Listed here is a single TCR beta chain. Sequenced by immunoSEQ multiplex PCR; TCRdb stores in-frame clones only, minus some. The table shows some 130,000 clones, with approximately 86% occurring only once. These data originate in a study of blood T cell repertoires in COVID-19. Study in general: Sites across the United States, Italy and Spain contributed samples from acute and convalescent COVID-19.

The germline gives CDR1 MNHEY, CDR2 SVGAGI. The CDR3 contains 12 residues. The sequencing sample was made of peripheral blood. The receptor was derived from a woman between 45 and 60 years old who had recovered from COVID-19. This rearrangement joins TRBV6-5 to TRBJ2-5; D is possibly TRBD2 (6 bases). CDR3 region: CVTGLREETQYF. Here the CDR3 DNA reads TGTGTTACAGGACTAAGAGAAGAGACCCAGTACTTC.